The rows below give T cell receptor beta chains drawn from one sample of a study of blood T cell repertoires in COVID-19. Clones were sequenced by immunoSEQ multiplex PCR, and TCRdb holds only the in-frame ones, with some missing. The repertoire holds 250,000 to 400,000 clones, 85% to 90% seen once, with 2.9% in the top ten. What was sequenced was peripheral blood. Every receptor here comes from a woman aged 25 to 39 with COVID-19, enrolled during active disease. Each CDR3 is given with its conserved first and last residue. Each record gives: D gene, clone size, J gene, CDR3 length, V gene, CDR3 DNA, CDR3 protein. The D gene is left open where the match is weak. Some rows have no size entry. The others give once, few or many, or a class for an expanded clone.

d_call: NA; clone_size: NA; j_call: TRBJ2-7; cdr3_length: 14; v_call: TRBV28; cdr3_nt: TGTGCCAGCAGTCATTACCAAGTCCCCACAGAGCAGTACTTC; cdr3_aa: CASSHYQVPTEQYF
d_call: NA; clone_size: NA; j_call: TRBJ1-1; cdr3_length: 19; v_call: TRBV6-1; cdr3_nt: TGTGCCAGCAGTGAGAAGGTGCCCGGGGGGCTGACCCCCGACACTGAAGCTTTCTTT; cdr3_aa: CASSEKVPGGLTPDTEAFF
d_call: TRBD1; clone_size: once; j_call: TRBJ1-5; cdr3_length: 17; v_call: TRBV19; cdr3_nt: TGTGCCAGTAGTTTGGCTTCGGGGACAGGGTTTTGGCAGCCCCAGCATTTT; cdr3_aa: CASSLASGTGFWQPQHF
d_call: NA; clone_size: NA; j_call: TRBJ1-1; cdr3_length: 13; v_call: TRBV30; cdr3_nt: TGTGCCTGGAACAGGAACGAGAACACTGAAGCTTTCTTT; cdr3_aa: CAWNRNENTEAFF
d_call: TRBD1; clone_size: once; j_call: TRBJ2-1; cdr3_length: 14; v_call: TRBV4-1; cdr3_nt: TGCGCCAGCAGCCAAGTGGGACAGCCCAATGAGCAGTTCTTC; cdr3_aa: CASSQVGQPNEQFF
d_call: NA; clone_size: NA; j_call: TRBJ1-1; cdr3_length: 14; v_call: TRBV19; cdr3_nt: TGTGCCAGTAGTATAGATGGGGGGTTCACTGAAGCTTTCTTT; cdr3_aa: CASSIDGGFTEAFF
d_call: TRBD2; clone_size: NA; j_call: TRBJ2-3; cdr3_length: 15; v_call: TRBV5-5; cdr3_nt: TGTGCCAGCAGCTTGGTACTAGCGGCCACAGATACGCAGTATTTT; cdr3_aa: CASSLVLAATDTQYF
d_call: NA; clone_size: once; j_call: TRBJ2-3; cdr3_length: 12; v_call: TRBV30; cdr3_nt: TGTGCCTGGAGTCCATCCACAGATACGCAGTATTTT; cdr3_aa: CAWSPSTDTQYF
d_call: TRBD2; clone_size: NA; j_call: TRBJ2-5; cdr3_length: 15; v_call: TRBV5-1; cdr3_nt: TGCGCCGGACGACTGGGACTAATGGATCAAGAGACCCAGTACTTC; cdr3_aa: CAGRLGLMDQETQYF
d_call: TRBD1; clone_size: NA; j_call: TRBJ2-3; cdr3_length: 14; v_call: TRBV30; cdr3_nt: TGTGCCTGGACGCACAGGGGATACACAGATACGCAGTATTTT; cdr3_aa: CAWTHRGYTDTQYF
d_call: TRBD2; clone_size: NA; j_call: TRBJ2-1; cdr3_length: 16; v_call: TRBV23-1; cdr3_nt: TGCGCCAGCACCCTCCCCAAGGGAGGGAGAAAGGGTGAGCAGTTCTTC; cdr3_aa: CASTLPKGGRKGEQFF
d_call: TRBD1; clone_size: NA; j_call: TRBJ1-2; cdr3_length: 14; v_call: TRBV18; cdr3_nt: TGTGCCAGCTCTCCTACAGGGGGCGGCTATGGCTACACCTTC; cdr3_aa: CASSPTGGGYGYTF
d_call: TRBD2; clone_size: few; j_call: TRBJ2-7; cdr3_length: 14; v_call: TRBV29-1; cdr3_nt: TGCAGCGTTGTTTCCTTAAGCGGGAGTTACGAGCAGTACTTC; cdr3_aa: CSVVSLSGSYEQYF